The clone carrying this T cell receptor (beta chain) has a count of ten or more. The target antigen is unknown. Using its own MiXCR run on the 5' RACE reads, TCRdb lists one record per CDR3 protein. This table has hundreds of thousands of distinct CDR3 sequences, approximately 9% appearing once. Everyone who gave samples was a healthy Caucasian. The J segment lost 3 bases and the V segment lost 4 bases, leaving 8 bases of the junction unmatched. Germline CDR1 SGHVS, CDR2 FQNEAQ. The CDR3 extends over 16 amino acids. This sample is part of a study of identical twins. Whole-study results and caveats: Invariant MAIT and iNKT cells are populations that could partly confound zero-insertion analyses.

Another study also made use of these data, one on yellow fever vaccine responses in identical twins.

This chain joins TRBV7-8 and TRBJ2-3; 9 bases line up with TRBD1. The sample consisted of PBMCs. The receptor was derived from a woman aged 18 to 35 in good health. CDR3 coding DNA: TGTGCCAGCAGCTCCCCAGCGGGACAGGGTACAGATACGCAGTATTTT. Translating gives CASSSPAGQGTDTQYF. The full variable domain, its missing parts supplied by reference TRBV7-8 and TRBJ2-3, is GAGVSQSPRYKVAKRGQDVALRCDPISGHVSLFWYQQALGQGPEFLTYFQNEAQLDKSGLPSDRFFAERPEGSVSTLKIQRTQQEDSAVYLCASSSPAGQGTDTQYFGPGTRLTVL.